Below, 4 T cell receptor beta chains from the same sample are listed, as sequenced in a study of CD8+CD57+ T cells in acquired aplastic anemia. The sequenced patients had an expansion of CD8+CD57+ cells seen by flow cytometry. It was genomic DNA that served as the template for profiling TCR beta VDJ and CDR3. Using its own MiXCR run on the reads, TCRdb lists one record per CDR3 protein. The sample lists some 200,000 distinct CDR3 sequences; about 62% were seen once. The sample comprised sorted CD4+, CD8+, or CD8+CD57+ T cells (not recorded which) from PBMCs. The receptors derive from a human donor with aplastic anemia.

The chain employs TRBV20-1 and TRBJ2-5; 11 bases fit TRBD2. The CDR3 is 15 residues long. Per germline, CDR1 DFQATT and CDR2 SNEGSKA (reference sequence). The trim removed 5 bases at V and 4 bases at J, leaving 9 bases unmatched. CDR3 bases: TGCAGTGCTGCCCTCCCACTAGCGGGGGTAGAGACCCAGTACTTC. Residues: CSAALPLAGVETQYF.

The rearrangement joins TRBV4-1 to TRBJ2-1; 8 nucleotides align to TRBD2. CDR1 and CDR2 from the germline V gene are MGHRA and YSYEKL. This CDR3 is built from 16 residues. V dropped 0 bases and J dropped 10; count of bases not matched to a gene: 11. This CDR3 is CASSQDLAGGVREQFF. The CDR3 DNA sequence: TGCGCCAGCAGCCAAGATCTGGCGGGGGGCGTCCGGGAGCAGTTCTTC.

The rearrangement joins TRBV7-2 to TRBJ2-1; tentatively, D is TRBD2 (6 bases). Germline V gives CDR1 SGHTA, CDR2 FQGNSA. The CDR3 covers 16 residues. The V and J ends lost 1 base and 0 bases respectively, with 10 bases between them. For the CDR3, the DNA is TGTGCCAGCAGCTTAGTTAGCGGTACCTCCTACAATGAGCAGTTCTTC. It encodes CASSLVSGTSYNEQFF.

The V gene is TRBV7-9, the J gene TRBJ1-1; D not resolved. V was shortened by 0 bases and J by 3 bases, with 17 bases between the two germline ends. Germline assignment: CDR1 SEHNR and CDR2 FQNEAQ (reference sequence). The CDR3 extends over 17 amino acids. The CDR3 coding sequence is TGTGCCAGCAGCTTAGCGGATGTGGGCTGGTCGGACACTGAAGCTTTCTTT. Translating gives CASSLADVGWSDTEAFF.